This T cell receptor beta chain was observed in a study of OX40 agonist ivuxolimab in advanced cancers. The overall study: Intravenous ivuxolimab was administered to patients every 2 weeks at 0.01 to 10 mg/kg. Hepatocellular carcinoma, melanoma, renal cell or head and neck cancer was diagnosed in the dose-escalation patients. Study-wide results and limits: Averaged across samples, CD8+ T cells carried more expanded clones than CD4+ did. Partly responding patients at 0.1-3.0 mg/kg showed some of the smallest clonal expansion.

This table comes from immunoSEQ multiplex PCR, and its TCRdb copy is limited to in-frame clones, with some not included. This sample yields about 55,000 clones, of which about 89% are seen a single time; approximately 13% belongs to the top ten. CDR1 is SGHRS and CDR2 is YFSETQ in the germline V gene. The V and J ends lost 4 bases and 4 bases, in that order; junction bases with no gene match: 1. The CDR3 loop spans 15 amino acids. Notes on this clone: Antigen: not known.

This clonotype was obtained from an adult with an advanced solid tumor such as melanoma, head and neck, liver or kidney cancer. J is TRBJ2-2 and V is TRBV5-1; 13 bases line up with TRBD2. The sequences come from CD4+ or CD8+ T cells sorted from blood, collected in a trial of the OX40 agonist ivuxolimab. CDR3 loop: CASSGTSGITGELFF. The CDR3 region has the DNA TGCGCCAGCAGCGGGACTAGCGGGATCACCGGGGAGCTGTTTTTT.